These 28 T cell receptor beta chains came from one sample sequenced in a study of OX40 agonist ivuxolimab in advanced cancers. Generated by immunoSEQ multiplex PCR, the TCRdb table keeps only in-frame clones and is missing some. The sample records roughly 59,000 clones, roughly 86% being singletons. The sample was CD4+ or CD8+ T cells sorted from blood, taken in a trial of the OX40 agonist ivuxolimab. Receptors were obtained from an adult with an advanced solid tumor such as melanoma, head and neck, liver or kidney cancer.

V is TRBV7-9 and J is TRBJ1-5, with D unresolved. Germline assignment: CDR1 SEHNR and CDR2 FQNEAQ (reference sequence). Trimming pared 5 bases from V and 4 bases from J, leaving 9 bases between. CDR3 size: 13 residues. In DNA form, the CDR3 reads TGTGCCAGCAGCGCCCAGCCTAATCAGCCCCAGCATTTT. This sequence encodes CASSAQPNQPQHF.

Regarding this clone: Other nucleotide sequences in the sample specify the same CDR3. The chain joins TRBV18 to TRBJ1-1, with no clear D. The V gene lost 2 bases and the J gene lost 1 base, with 5 bases spanning the gap. The germline gives CDR1 KGHSH, CDR2 LQKENI. The CDR3 runs 13 residues. CDR3: CASSPGQNTEAFF. DNA for the CDR3: TGTGCCAGCTCACCAGGCCAGAACACTGAAGCTTTCTTT. Based on the CDR3 plus reference TRBV18 and TRBJ1-1, the full variable domain is NAGVMQNPRHLVRRRGQEARLRCSPMKGHSHVYWYRQLPEEGLKFMVYLQKENIIDESGMPKERFSAEFPKEGPSILRIQQVVRGDSAAYFCASSPGQNTEAFFGQGTRLTVV.

The J gene is TRBJ1-4, the V gene TRBV6-1; D might be TRBD1 (5 bases). Germline V lookup: CDR1 MNHNS, CDR2 SASEGT. The CDR3 runs 14 residues. Trimming pared 7 bases from V and 6 bases from J, leaving 15 bases between. The CDR3 is CASTYGGADEKLFF. CDR3 DNA sequence: TGTGCCAGCACGTATGGCGGGGCGGATGAAAAACTGTTTTTT.

The chain combines TRBV10-1 with TRBJ1-1; D remains ambiguous. From germline, CDR1 is WNHNN and CDR2 SYGVQD (reference sequence). Trimming cost V 7 bases and J 4 bases, with 7 bases left between them. The CDR3 runs 11 residues. DNA of the CDR3: TGCGCCAGCACCTCGGGCACTGAAGCTTTCTTT. Residues: CASTSGTEAFF.

V gene TRBV15 combines with J gene TRBJ1-2, with D perhaps TRBD1 (5 bases). V lost 5 bases and J lost 2, with 9 bases in between. Germline assignment: CDR1 LNHNV and CDR2 YYDKDF (reference sequence). The CDR3 has 13 amino acids. The CDR3, as DNA: TGTGCCACCAGCCCCGACAGAAACTATGGCTACACCTTC. It is translated as CATSPDRNYGYTF.

The chain uses TRBV6-5 and TRBJ1-3; unclear D gene. Trimming took off 1 base at V and 1 base at J, with 11 bases between the two ends. The germline V gene encodes CDR1 MNHEY and CDR2 SVGAGI. The CDR3 loop spans 16 amino acids. This chain's CDR3 is CASSYFEGGSGNTIYF. The CDR3 coding sequence is TGTGCCAGCAGTTACTTCGAGGGCGGGTCTGGAAACACCATATATTTT.

V and J are TRBV11-1 and TRBJ1-1, with 7 bases identical to TRBD1. The CDR3 extends over 14 amino acids. Germline V lookup: CDR1 SGHAT, CDR2 FQDESV (reference sequence). Trimming at V came to 6 bases and at J to 4 bases, leaving 8 bases not matched to a gene. The CDR3 DNA reads TGTGCCAGCAGTACGACAGGGCCGGGCACTGAAGCTTTCTTT. Amino acid sequence: CASSTTGPGTEAFF.

Turning to this clone: At one end, the junction sequence differs from germline, possibly due to a read error. The same CDR3 can be traced to other DNA sequences in this sample. The rearrangement uses TRBV2 and TRBJ1-5; 10 bases are shared with TRBD1. The germline gives CDR1 SNHLY, CDR2 FYNNEI. The CDR3 runs 14 residues. CDR3 protein: CASSGTGEYQPQHF. For the CDR3, the DNA is TGCGCCAGCAGTGGGACAGGGGAGTATCAGCCCCAGCATTTT.

The V and J genes are TRBV2 and TRBJ2-1; 8 bases are shared with TRBD2. Germline CDR1 reads SNHLY; CDR2 reads FYNNEI. There are 15 residues in the CDR3. The junction had 8 bases not matched to a gene; V was cut back by 3 bases and J by 7 bases. The CDR3 loop is CASSDMAGGWNEQFF. The CDR3 nucleotides read TGTGCCAGCAGTGATATGGCGGGGGGCTGGAATGAGCAGTTCTTC. Full variable domain (outside the CDR3, taken from reference TRBV2 and TRBJ2-1): EPEVTQTPSHQVTQMGQEVILRCVPISNHLYFYWYRQILGQKVEFLVSFYNNEISEKSEIFDDQFSVERPDGSNFTLKIRSTKLEDSAMYFCASSDMAGGWNEQFFGPGTRLTVL.

V gene TRBV18 combines with J gene TRBJ2-1, with a weak D call TRBD2 (5 bases). Germline V gene sequence: CDR1 KGHSH, CDR2 LQKENI. CDR3 length equals 18 residues. The germline V and J ends were trimmed by 0 bases and 0 bases, with 15 bases remaining between them. CDR3 in DNA: TGTGCCAGCTCACCACCGTCTAGCACTTTTAACTCCTACAATGAGCAGTTCTTC. It encodes CASSPPSSTFNSYNEQFF.

This chain connects TRBV6-1 to TRBJ2-1; D gene uncertain. The CDR3 covers 15 residues. CDR1 is MNHNS and CDR2 is SASEGT in the germline V gene. Between the trimmed V and J ends, which lost 4 bases and 5 bases, there was a span of 15 bases. This CDR3 reads CASSVEQQVNNEQFF. Here the CDR3 DNA reads TGTGCCAGCAGTGTTGAACAGCAGGTTAACAATGAGCAGTTCTTC.

The chain uses TRBV21-1 and TRBJ1-2. TRBV21-1 is tagged as a pseudogene. This CDR3 comprises 14 residues. The CDR3 bases are TGTGCCAGCTACACGACGGTCAGCAACTATGGCTACACCTTC. The encoded protein is CASYTTVSNYGYTF.

The genes are TRBV2 and TRBJ2-5; maybe TRBD1 (7 bases). Germline CDR1 is SNHLY and CDR2 is FYNNEI. This CDR3 spans 15 amino acids. V was pared by 4 bases and J by 5 bases, with 17 bases between. This chain's CDR3 is CASSGGQEGLETQYF. The CDR3 DNA reads TGTGCCAGCAGTGGTGGACAGGAGGGCCTGGAGACCCAGTACTTC.

This chain connects TRBV5-4 to TRBJ2-5, with no clear D. Trimming shortened V by 2 bases and J by 0 bases, and 8 bases separated the two germline ends. Germline CDR1 reads SGHNT; CDR2 reads YYREEE (reference sequence). This CDR3 comprises 14 residues. The CDR3 DNA follows: TGTGCCAGCAGCTTTGCTTTGTACCAAGAGACCCAGTACTTC. Translation gives CASSFALYQETQYF.

This clone has just a few counts. The chain employs TRBV29-1 and TRBJ1-6; 9 nucleotides align to TRBD1. The CDR3 is 14 amino acids. V gave up 6 bases and J gave up 9 bases; unmatched junction bases: 9. Germline CDR1 reads SQVTM; CDR2 reads ANQGSEA. This chain's CDR3 is CSVATGGHGSPLHF. CDR3 bases: TGCAGCGTAGCCACAGGGGGCCACGGTTCACCCCTCCACTTT. The complete variable domain, with remaining parts taken from reference TRBV29-1 and TRBJ1-6, reads SAVISQKPSRDICQRGTSLTIQCQVDSQVTMMFWYRQQPGQSLTLIATANQGSEATYESGFVIDKFPISRPNLTFSTLTVSNMSPEDSSIYLCSVATGGHGSPLHFGNGTRLTVT.

This clone was seen only once. The rearrangement links TRBV11-2 to TRBJ2-5, with 7 bases that match TRBD1. Germline V gene lookup returns CDR1 SGHAT and CDR2 FQNNGV. The CDR3 extends over 15 amino acids. The J segment lost 6 bases and the V segment lost 0 bases, leaving 7 bases of the junction unmatched. The DNA of the CDR3 is TGTGCCAGCAGCTTAGATCAGACAGGGCGGAAGACCCAGTACTTC. Protein product: CASSLDQTGRKTQYF.

The genes are TRBV9 and TRBJ2-6; maybe TRBD1 (6 bases). The germline gives CDR1 SGDLS, CDR2 YYNGEE. CDR3 length: 18 residues. V lost 0 bases and J 0 bases, leaving 13 bases between the germline ends. This CDR3 is CASSVEYQGISGANVLTF. In DNA, the CDR3 is TGTGCCAGCAGCGTAGAATACCAGGGGATCTCTGGGGCCAACGTCCTGACTTTC.

The rearrangement joins TRBV5-4 to TRBJ2-7, with D possibly TRBD1 on 6 matching bases. Per germline, CDR1 SGHNT and CDR2 YYREEE (reference sequence). The length of the CDR3 is 14 residues. Trimming shortened V by 4 bases and J by 9 bases, and 20 bases separated the two germline ends. As DNA, the CDR3 is TGTGCCAGCAGCGACGCCCGGACCAAACAGGGGCAGTACTTC. It codes for CASSDARTKQGQYF.

This chain uses TRBV9 with TRBJ1-3; no reliable D call. CDR1 SGDLS and CDR2 YYNGEE come from the germline V gene. Trimming pared 0 bases from V and 7 bases from J, leaving 8 bases between. CDR3 length equals 13 residues. Here the CDR3 DNA reads TGTGCCAGCAGCGTAGGGGGAGGGAACACCATATATTTT. This encodes CASSVGGGNTIYF.

This chain uses TRBV6-5 with TRBJ1-1, with D tentatively TRBD1 (6 bases). The CDR3 length is 16 residues. CDR1 is MNHEY and CDR2 is SVGAGI in the germline V gene. The germline V and J ends were trimmed by 2 bases and 0 bases, with 13 bases remaining between them. The CDR3 sequence is CASSYARKGVNTEAFF. The CDR3 DNA sequence: TGTGCCAGCAGTTACGCGAGGAAGGGGGTGAACACTGAAGCTTTCTTT.

This clone has a handful of counts. The chain couples TRBV19 to TRBJ1-2; TRBD1 might be the D (6 bases). The CDR3 is 14 residues long. In germline, CDR1 is LNHDA, CDR2 SQIVND (reference sequence). V lost 7 bases and J 6 bases, leaving 18 bases between the germline ends. CDR3 DNA sequence: TGTGCCAGTAATTTACAGGGTGGTAAACATGGCTACACCTTC. Translated: CASNLQGGKHGYTF.

This chain joins TRBV5-3 and TRBJ2-1, with 9 nucleotides matching TRBD1. TRBV5-3 is flagged as an ORF with uncertain function. This CDR3 has 15 amino acids. Trimming took 7 bases from V and 4 from J; bases not matched to a gene: 9. The CDR3 DNA is TGTGCCAGAGGATTCACCGGGACAGGGTACAATGAGCAGTTCTTC. The encoded protein is CARGFTGTGYNEQFF.

V usage is TRBV5-1 and J usage is TRBJ2-5; D perhaps matches TRBD1 (6 bases). Trimming stripped 7 bases from V and 0 bases from J, with 19 bases between. Germline CDR1 reads SGHRS; CDR2 reads YFSETQ. The CDR3 spans 16 residues. The CDR3 is CASGQTGSLYQETQYF. The CDR3 DNA reads TGCGCCAGCGGACAGACGGGGAGCTTGTACCAAGAGACCCAGTACTTC.

The rearrangement joins TRBV5-1 to TRBJ1-3; unclear D gene. From germline, CDR1 is SGHRS and CDR2 YFSETQ. The CDR3 has 14 amino acids. V was shortened by 5 bases and J by 0 bases, with 9 bases between the two germline ends. The CDR3 reads CASRGGLSGNTIYF. For the CDR3, the DNA is TGCGCCAGCAGAGGAGGCCTCTCTGGAAACACCATATATTTT.

V is TRBV28 and J is TRBJ1-5, with D tentatively TRBD1 (6 bases). Trimming pared 6 bases from V and 1 base from J, leaving 13 bases between. This CDR3 comprises 15 residues. Per germline, CDR1 MDHEN and CDR2 SYDVKM. As DNA, the CDR3 is TGTGCCAGCAGCCGGCAAGGACAGAGCAATCAGCCCCAGCATTTT. Translated: CASSRQGQSNQPQHF.

J is TRBJ1-4 and V is TRBV7-2; D possibly corresponds to TRBD1 (6 bases). CDR3 length: 15 amino acids. Germline V lookup: CDR1 SGHTA, CDR2 FQGNSA. The germline V and J ends were trimmed by 4 bases and 1 base, with 10 bases remaining between them. Here the CDR3 DNA reads TGTGCCAGCAGCTCGGAACAGGGAACTAATGAAAAACTGTTTTTT. Translated: CASSSEQGTNEKLFF.

This sequence joins TRBV2 and TRBJ2-1, with D unclear. V lost 6 bases, J lost 2 bases, and 5 bases lay in between. The germline CDR1 and CDR2 sequences are SNHLY and FYNNEI. The CDR3 extends over 12 amino acids. The CDR3: CASSPTYNEQFF. The CDR3 DNA reads as TGTGCCAGCAGCCCCACCTACAATGAGCAGTTCTTC.

The CDR3 DNA reads TGTGCCAGCAGTTTCGTACAGGGGGCCCCCCTCCCTGCCCACTTT. As protein: CASSFVQGAPLPAHF. The chain employs TRBV28 and TRBJ1-6, with TRBD1 matching over 9 bases. This CDR3 region has 15 residues. V lost 3 bases and J lost 18; bases outside the gene matches: 15. Germline V gene data show CDR1 as MDHEN and CDR2 as SYDVKM.